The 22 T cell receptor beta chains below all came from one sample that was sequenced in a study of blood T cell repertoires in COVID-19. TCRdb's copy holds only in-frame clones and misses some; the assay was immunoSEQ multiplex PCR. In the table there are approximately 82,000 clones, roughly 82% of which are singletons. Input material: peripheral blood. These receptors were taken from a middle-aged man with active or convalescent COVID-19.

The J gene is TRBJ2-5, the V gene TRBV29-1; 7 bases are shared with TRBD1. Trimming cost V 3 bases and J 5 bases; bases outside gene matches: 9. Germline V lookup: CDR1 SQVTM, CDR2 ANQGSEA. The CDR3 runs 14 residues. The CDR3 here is CSVEDRQGRETQYF. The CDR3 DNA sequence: TGCAGCGTTGAGGATAGACAGGGACGGGAGACCCAGTACTTC. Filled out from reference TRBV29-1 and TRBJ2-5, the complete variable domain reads SAVISQKPSRDICQRGTSLTIQCQVDSQVTMMFWYRQQPGQSLTLIATANQGSEATYESGFVIDKFPISRPNLTFSTLTVSNMSPEDSSIYLCSVEDRQGRETQYFGPGTRLLVL.

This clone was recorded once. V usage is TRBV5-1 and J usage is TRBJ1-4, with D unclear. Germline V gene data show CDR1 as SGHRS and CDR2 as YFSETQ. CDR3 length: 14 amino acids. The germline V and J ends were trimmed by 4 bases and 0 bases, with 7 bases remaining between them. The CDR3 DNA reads TGCGCCAGCAGCCCGCAGTCAACTAATGAAAAACTGTTTTTT. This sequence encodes CASSPQSTNEKLFF.

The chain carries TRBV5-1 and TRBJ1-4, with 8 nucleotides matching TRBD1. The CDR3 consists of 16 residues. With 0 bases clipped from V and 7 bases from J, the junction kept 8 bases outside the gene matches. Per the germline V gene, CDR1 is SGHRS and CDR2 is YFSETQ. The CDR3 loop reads CASSLGGQAYGEKLFF. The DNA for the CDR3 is TGCGCCAGCAGCTTGGGGGGACAGGCTTACGGTGAAAAACTGTTTTTT. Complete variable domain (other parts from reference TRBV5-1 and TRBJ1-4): KAGVTQTPRYLIKTRGQQVTLSCSPISGHRSVSWYQQTPGQGLQFLFEYFSETQRNKGNFPGRFSGRQFSNSRSEMNVSTLELGDSALYLCASSLGGQAYGEKLFFGSGTQLSVL.

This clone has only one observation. CDR3 sequence reads: CASSLAPATEAFF. The CDR3 nucleotides read TGTGCCAGCAGCCTCGCCCCCGCGACTGAAGCTTTCTTT. The chain has TRBV11-2 and TRBJ1-1, with D hard to call. Trimming removed 5 bases at V and 5 bases at J, with 12 bases between. Per germline, CDR1 SGHAT and CDR2 FQNNGV. The CDR3 length is 13 residues.

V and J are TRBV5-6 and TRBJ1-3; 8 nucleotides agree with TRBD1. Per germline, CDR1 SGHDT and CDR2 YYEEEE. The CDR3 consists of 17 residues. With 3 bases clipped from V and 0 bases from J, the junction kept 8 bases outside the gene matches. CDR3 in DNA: TGTGCCAGCAGCTGGGGACAGGTTCTTAGCTCTGGAAACACCATATATTTT. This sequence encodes CASSWGQVLSSGNTIYF.

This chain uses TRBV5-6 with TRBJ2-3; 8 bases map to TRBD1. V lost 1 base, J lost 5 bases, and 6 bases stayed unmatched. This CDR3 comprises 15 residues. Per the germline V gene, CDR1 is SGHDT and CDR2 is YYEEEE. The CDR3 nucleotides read TGTGCCAGCAGCTTGAACAGGGGGGCTGGAGATACGCAGTATTTT. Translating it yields CASSLNRGAGDTQYF.

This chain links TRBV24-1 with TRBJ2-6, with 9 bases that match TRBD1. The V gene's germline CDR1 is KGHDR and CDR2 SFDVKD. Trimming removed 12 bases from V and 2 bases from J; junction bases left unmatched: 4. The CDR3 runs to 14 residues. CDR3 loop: CAVGQGPGANVLTF. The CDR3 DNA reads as TGTGCCGTGGGACAGGGCCCTGGGGCCAACGTCCTGACTTTC.

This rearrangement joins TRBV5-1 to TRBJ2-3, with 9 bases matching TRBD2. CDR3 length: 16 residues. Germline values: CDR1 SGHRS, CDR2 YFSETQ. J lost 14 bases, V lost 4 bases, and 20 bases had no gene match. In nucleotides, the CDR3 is TGCGCCAGCAGCCTGACTAGCGGAAAGGCTGTAAGGTCTTGGTATTTT. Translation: CASSLTSGKAVRSWYF.

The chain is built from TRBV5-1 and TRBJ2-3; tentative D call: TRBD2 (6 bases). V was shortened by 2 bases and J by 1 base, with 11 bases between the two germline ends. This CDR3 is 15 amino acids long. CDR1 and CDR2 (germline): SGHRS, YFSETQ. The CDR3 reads CASSFGGAGTDTQYF. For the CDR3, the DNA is TGCGCCAGCAGCTTTGGAGGGGCAGGCACAGATACGCAGTATTTT.

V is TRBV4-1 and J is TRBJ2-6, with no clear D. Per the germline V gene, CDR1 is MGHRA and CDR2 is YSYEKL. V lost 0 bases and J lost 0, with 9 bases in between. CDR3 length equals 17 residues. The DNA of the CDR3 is TGCGCCAGCAGCCAAGATCGAAGCTTCTCTGGGGCCAACGTCCTGACTTTC. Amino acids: CASSQDRSFSGANVLTF.

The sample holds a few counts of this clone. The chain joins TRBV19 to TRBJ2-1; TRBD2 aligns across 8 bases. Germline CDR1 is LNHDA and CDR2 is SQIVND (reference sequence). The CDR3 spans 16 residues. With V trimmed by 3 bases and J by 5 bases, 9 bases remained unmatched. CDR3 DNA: TGTGCCAGTAGTATTGTGTCGGCGGGGGGTGACAATGAGCAGTTCTTC. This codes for CASSIVSAGGDNEQFF.

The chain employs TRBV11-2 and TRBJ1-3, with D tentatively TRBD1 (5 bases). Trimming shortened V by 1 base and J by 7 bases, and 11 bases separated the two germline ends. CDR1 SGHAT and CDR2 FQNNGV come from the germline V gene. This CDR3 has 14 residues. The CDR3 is CASSLGGAGNTIYF. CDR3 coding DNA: TGTGCCAGCAGCTTAGGCGGGGCGGGGAACACCATATATTTT. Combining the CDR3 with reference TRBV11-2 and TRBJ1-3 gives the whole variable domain EAGVAQSPRYKIIEKRQSVAFWCNPISGHATLYWYQQILGQGPKLLIQFQNNGVVDDSQLPKDRFSAERLKGVDSTLKIQPAKLEDSAVYLCASSLGGAGNTIYFGEGSWLTVV.

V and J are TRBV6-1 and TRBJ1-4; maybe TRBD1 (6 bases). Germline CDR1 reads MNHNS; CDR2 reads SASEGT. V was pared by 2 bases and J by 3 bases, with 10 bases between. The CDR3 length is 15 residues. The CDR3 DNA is TGTGCCAGCAGTGAACTGGGGGCAGCTAATGAAAAACTGTTTTTT. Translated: CASSELGAANEKLFF.

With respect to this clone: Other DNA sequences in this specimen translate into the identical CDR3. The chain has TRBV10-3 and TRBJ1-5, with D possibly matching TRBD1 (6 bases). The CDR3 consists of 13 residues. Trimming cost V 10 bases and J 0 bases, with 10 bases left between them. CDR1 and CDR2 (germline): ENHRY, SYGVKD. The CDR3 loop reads CASQGGSNQPQHF. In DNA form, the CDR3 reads TGTGCCAGCCAAGGGGGTAGCAATCAGCCCCAGCATTTT.

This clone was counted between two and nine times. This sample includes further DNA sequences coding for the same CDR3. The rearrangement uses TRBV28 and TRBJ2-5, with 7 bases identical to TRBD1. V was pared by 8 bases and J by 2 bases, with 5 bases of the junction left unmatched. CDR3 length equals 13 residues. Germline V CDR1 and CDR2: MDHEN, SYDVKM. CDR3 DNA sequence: TGTGCCAGCCGTAGGGACAGACAAGAGACCCAGTACTTC. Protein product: CASRRDRQETQYF.

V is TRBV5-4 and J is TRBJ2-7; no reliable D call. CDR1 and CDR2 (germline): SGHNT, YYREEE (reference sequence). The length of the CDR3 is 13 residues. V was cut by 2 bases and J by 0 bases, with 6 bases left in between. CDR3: CASSFGRSYEQYV. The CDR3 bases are TGTGCCAGCAGCTTTGGGCGCTCCTACGAGCAGTACGTC.

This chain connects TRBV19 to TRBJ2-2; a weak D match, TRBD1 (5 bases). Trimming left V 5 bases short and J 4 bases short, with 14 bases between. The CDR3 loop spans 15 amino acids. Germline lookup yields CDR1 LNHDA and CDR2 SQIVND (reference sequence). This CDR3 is CASSRPGRGTGELFF. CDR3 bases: TGTGCCAGTAGTCGACCAGGGCGTGGCACCGGGGAGCTGTTTTTT.

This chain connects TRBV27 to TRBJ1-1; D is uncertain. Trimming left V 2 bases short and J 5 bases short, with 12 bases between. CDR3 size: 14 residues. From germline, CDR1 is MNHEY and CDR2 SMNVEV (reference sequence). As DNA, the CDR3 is TGTGCCAGCAGTTTAAAGGCTGGGAGGACTGAAGCTTTCTTT. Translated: CASSLKAGRTEAFF.

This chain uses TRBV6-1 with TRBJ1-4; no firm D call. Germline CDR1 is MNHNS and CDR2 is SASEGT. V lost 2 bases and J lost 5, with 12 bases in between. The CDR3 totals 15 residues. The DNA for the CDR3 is TGTGCCAGCAGTGAACGTCGGGCGGGCAATGAAAAACTGTTTTTT. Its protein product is CASSERRAGNEKLFF.

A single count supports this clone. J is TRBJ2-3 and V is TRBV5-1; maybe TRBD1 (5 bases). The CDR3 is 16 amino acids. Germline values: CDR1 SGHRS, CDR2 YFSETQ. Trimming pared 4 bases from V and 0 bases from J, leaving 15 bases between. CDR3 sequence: CASSPSPQASTDTQYF. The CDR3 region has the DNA TGCGCCAGCAGCCCGAGCCCACAGGCTAGCACAGATACGCAGTATTTT. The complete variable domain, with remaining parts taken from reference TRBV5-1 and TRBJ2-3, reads KAGVTQTPRYLIKTRGQQVTLSCSPISGHRSVSWYQQTPGQGLQFLFEYFSETQRNKGNFPGRFSGRQFSNSRSEMNVSTLELGDSALYLCASSPSPQASTDTQYFGPGTRLTVL.

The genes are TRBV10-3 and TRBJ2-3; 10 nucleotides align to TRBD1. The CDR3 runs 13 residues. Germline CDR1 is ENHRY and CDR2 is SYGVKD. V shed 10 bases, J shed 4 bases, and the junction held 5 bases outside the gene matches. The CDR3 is CATRDRGSDTQYF. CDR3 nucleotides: TGTGCCACCAGGGACAGGGGATCAGATACGCAGTATTTT.

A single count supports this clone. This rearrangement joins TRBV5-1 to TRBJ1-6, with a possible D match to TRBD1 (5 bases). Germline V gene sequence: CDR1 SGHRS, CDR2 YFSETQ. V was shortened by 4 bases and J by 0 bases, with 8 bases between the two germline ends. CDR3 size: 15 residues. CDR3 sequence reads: CASSDRSSYNSPLHF. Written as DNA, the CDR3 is TGCGCCAGCAGCGACAGAAGCTCCTATAATTCACCCCTCCACTTT.